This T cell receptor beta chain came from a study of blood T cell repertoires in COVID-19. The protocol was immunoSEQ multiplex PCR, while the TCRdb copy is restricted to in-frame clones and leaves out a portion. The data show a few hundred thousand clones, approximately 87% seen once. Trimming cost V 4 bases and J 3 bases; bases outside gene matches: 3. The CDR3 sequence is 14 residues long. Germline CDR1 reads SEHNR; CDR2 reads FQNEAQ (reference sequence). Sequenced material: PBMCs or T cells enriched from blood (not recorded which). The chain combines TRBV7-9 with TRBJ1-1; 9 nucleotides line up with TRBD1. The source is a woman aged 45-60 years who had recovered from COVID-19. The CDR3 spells CASSSGTGYTEAFF. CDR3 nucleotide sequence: TGTGCCAGCAGCTCCGGGACAGGGTACACTGAAGCTTTCTTT.